Each of the 26 T cell receptor beta chains below was sequenced from the same sample in a study of regulatory T cells in long-lasting Graves disease. The time point is: newly diagnosed GD, antithyroid drugs for less than 3 months. From PBMCs, RNA was extracted and then used to make the TCR library. Construction of the TCR beta libraries employed iRepertoire HTBI primers in conjunction with Arm-PCR of CDR3 regions. TCRdb recomputed calls from the multiplex PCR reads with MiXCR, one row per CDR3 protein. The data contain about 380,000 distinct CDR3 sequences, around a sixth of them seen just once; the ten biggest clones take up about 24%. The source was peripheral blood mononuclear cells (PBMCs), collected at new diagnosis, from a patient treated with antithyroid drugs. The receptors stem from a female donor with Graves disease.

Many counts were recorded for this clonotype. This chain connects TRBV12-3 or TRBV12-4 to TRBJ2-7; a possible D gene is TRBD2 (5 bases). The V and J ends lost 7 bases and 6 bases respectively, with 13 bases between them. This CDR3 comprises 12 residues. The CDR3 protein is CASTPTAGEQYF. The CDR3 DNA follows: TGTGCCAGCACCCCGACTGCGGGCGAGCAGTACTTC.

This clonotype was seen many times. The chain uses TRBV18 and TRBJ1-4; no definite D call. Between the trimmed V and J ends, which lost 1 base and 8 bases, there was a span of 2 bases. The CDR3 extends over 11 amino acids. Germline CDR1 is KGHSH and CDR2 is LQKENI. DNA of the CDR3: TGTGCCAGCTCACCACACGAAAAACTGTTTTTT. Translated: CASSPHEKLFF.

This clonotype was seen many times. V usage is TRBV5-1 and J usage is TRBJ2-7; D may be TRBD1 or TRBD2 (5 bases each). V was shortened by 4 bases and J by 5 bases, with 16 bases between the two germline ends. Germline V gene lookup returns CDR1 SGHRS and CDR2 YFSETQ. The CDR3 runs 14 residues. CDR3: CASSPGFRDHEQYF. The CDR3 DNA is TGCGCCAGCAGCCCCGGGTTCAGGGACCACGAGCAGTACTTC.

The V and J genes are TRBV9 and TRBJ2-1; 8 nucleotides agree with TRBD2. Per the germline V gene, CDR1 is SGDLS and CDR2 is YYNGEE. V dropped 3 bases and J dropped 2; count of bases not matched to a gene: 10. The CDR3 has 17 residues. Written as DNA, the CDR3 is TGTGCCAGCAGCGCCCAAACCGGGACTAGAGCCTACAATGAGCAGTTCTTC. As protein: CASSAQTGTRAYNEQFF.

This clonotype was picked up many times. The V call is TRBV11-2, the J call TRBJ2-3; D is ambiguous. The V gene's germline CDR1 is SGHAT and CDR2 FQNNGV. Trimming stripped 0 bases from V and 6 bases from J, with 10 bases between. The CDR3 contains 14 residues. CDR3 loop: CASSLDLGSDTQYF. The CDR3 DNA follows: TGTGCCAGCAGCTTAGACCTTGGCTCTGATACGCAGTATTTT.

Many counts were recorded for this clonotype. The CDR3 DNA follows: TGTGCCAGCAGTTTATCGAGTACCAGTGAGCAGTTCTTC. This codes for CASSLSSTSEQFF. The V call is TRBV27, the J call TRBJ2-1; no reliable D call. The CDR3 is made up of 13 amino acids. Germline V gene lookup returns CDR1 MNHEY and CDR2 SMNVEV (reference sequence). V gave up 0 bases and J gave up 9 bases, with 9 bases separating them.

This clonotype was counted at least ten times. The chain joins TRBV27 to TRBJ2-1; D gene unclear. The V gene's germline CDR1 is MNHEY and CDR2 SMNVEV (reference sequence). This CDR3 has 10 residues. V gave up 6 bases and J gave up 10 bases, with 7 bases separating them. This CDR3 is CASRGREQFF. DNA for the CDR3: TGTGCCAGCAGAGGAAGGGAGCAGTTCTTC.

This clonotype was counted at least ten times. This rearrangement joins TRBV6-5 to TRBJ1-1, with D unresolved. The germline V gene has CDR1 MNHEY and CDR2 SVGAGI. The CDR3 is 17 residues long. Between the trimmed V and J ends, which lost 0 bases and 1 base, there was a span of 15 bases. CDR3 in DNA: TGTGCCAGCAGTTACTCTTTTCTGGGGAGTGGGAACACTGAAGCTTTCTTT. This codes for CASSYSFLGSGNTEAFF.

Comment on this clonotype: This sequence is one base from a far larger clone and is likely a read error. This chain joins TRBV27 and TRBJ2-5; 12 positions match TRBD2. V lost 5 bases, J lost 11 bases, and 12 bases stayed unmatched. Germline V gives CDR1 MNHEY, CDR2 SMNVEV (reference sequence). CDR3 length: 15 amino acids. CDR3 sequence: CASSPWTSGTDEQYF. CDR3 nucleotides: TGTGCCAGCAGTCCTTGGACTAGCGGGACGGATGAGCAGTACTTC.

J is TRBJ2-1 and V is TRBV12-3 or TRBV12-4; 8 bases line up with TRBD2. This CDR3 region has 11 residues. Trimming at V came to 11 bases and at J to 7 bases, leaving 4 bases not matched to a gene. The CDR3 DNA is TGTGCCCTCTCGGGAGGGAATGAGCAGTTCTTC. Translating it yields CALSGGNEQFF.

Ten or more counts support this clonotype. This chain joins TRBV19 and TRBJ1-1; no clear D. There are 13 residues in the CDR3. In germline, CDR1 is LNHDA, CDR2 SQIVND (reference sequence). Between the trimmed V and J ends, which lost 2 bases and 8 bases, there was a span of 12 bases. CDR3 DNA: TGTGCCAGTAGTATAAAGGCATTTGGGGAAGCTTTCTTT. Translating gives CASSIKAFGEAFF.

This chain uses TRBV19 with TRBJ1-2; D might be TRBD1 (6 bases). The CDR3 is 14 amino acids. Germline CDR1 is LNHDA and CDR2 is SQIVND (reference sequence). The V end was cut by 4 bases, the J end by 2 bases, with 11 bases between. CDR3 loop: CASSSTGTNYGYTF. The DNA for the CDR3 is TGTGCCAGTAGTAGCACCGGGACAAACTATGGCTACACCTTC.

In its sample, this clonotype was seen many times. V usage is TRBV6-5 and J usage is TRBJ1-2; TRBD1 matches 7 bases. The germline CDR1 and CDR2 sequences are MNHEY and SVGAGI. The length of the CDR3 is 14 residues. The V gene end was trimmed by 2 bases and the J gene end by 6 bases; junction bases not matched to a gene: 6. The CDR3 region is CASSYQDRVDGYTF. The CDR3 region has the DNA TGTGCCAGCAGTTACCAAGACAGGGTCGATGGCTACACCTTC.

A few counts support this clonotype. The chain carries TRBV6-2 or TRBV6-3 and TRBJ2-3; D remains ambiguous. Per germline, CDR1 MNHEY and CDR2 SVGEGT. V lost 4 bases and J 4 bases, leaving 15 bases between the germline ends. CDR3 length: 15 amino acids. CDR3 DNA: TGTGCCAGCAGTTCGGAACGAAGTCATCCAGATACGCAGTATTTT. It encodes CASSSERSHPDTQYF.

This clonotype was observed many times. This sequence joins TRBV27 and TRBJ1-1; D uncertain. In germline, CDR1 is MNHEY, CDR2 SMNVEV (reference sequence). This CDR3 is 17 amino acids long. V lost 5 bases and J 10 bases, leaving 29 bases between the germline ends. In nucleotides, the CDR3 is TGTGCCAGCAGTATTATGACCCGACCGGGAGCGGTCGTGAGAGCTTTCTTT. Protein: CASSIMTRPGAVVRAFF.

With respect to this clonotype: A far larger clone is one base from this, pointing to a likely read error. V gene TRBV7-9 combines with J gene TRBJ2-7; TRBD1 or TRBD2 may be the D gene (5 bases each). The V gene's germline CDR1 is SEHNR and CDR2 FQNEAQ (reference sequence). The CDR3 is 16 residues long. CDR3 sequence reads: CAGSLDKERDPYEQYF. For the CDR3, the DNA is TGTGCCGGCAGCTTAGATAAAGAACGGGACCCCTACGAGCAGTACTTC.

The J gene is TRBJ2-5, the V gene TRBV6-5, with TRBD2 identical over 11 bases. Trimming took 2 bases from V and 2 from J; bases not matched to a gene: 4. The CDR3 covers 16 residues. Germline V gene sequence: CDR1 MNHEY, CDR2 SVGAGI. The CDR3 region is CASSYLGLAVQETQYF. The CDR3 nucleotides are TGTGCCAGCAGTTACCTGGGACTAGCGGTTCAAGAGACCCAGTACTTC.

In its sample, this clonotype was seen many times. The chain couples TRBV9 to TRBJ1-1, with D maybe TRBD1 (5 bases). Deletions cut 3 bases from V and 0 bases from J, with 18 bases between. Germline V gene sequence: CDR1 SGDLS, CDR2 YYNGEE. The CDR3 contains 17 residues. CDR3 sequence reads: CASSGPAGTSMNTEAFF. The CDR3 region has the DNA TGTGCCAGCAGCGGCCCGGCAGGGACCTCGATGAACACTGAAGCTTTCTTT.

This clonotype was observed many times. The genes are TRBV28 and TRBJ1-2; D unclear. With 1 base removed from V and 4 bases from J, the gap between germline ends came to 10 bases. CDR1 is MDHEN and CDR2 is SYDVKM in the germline V gene. The CDR3 spans 14 residues. Written as DNA, the CDR3 is TGTGCCAGCAGTTTATTTGGCGGAGGCTATGGCTACACCTTC. Translating gives CASSLFGGGYGYTF.

This clonotype was recorded many times. The chain has TRBV5-5 and TRBJ2-3; 8 nucleotides agree with TRBD2. Germline-derived CDR1 and CDR2 are SGHKS and YYEKEE (reference sequence). The CDR3 covers 15 residues. V shed 4 bases and J 5 bases; nucleotides not matched to a gene: 9. The CDR3 coding sequence is TGTGCCAGCAGCGTGACCGGGGGGGTTGTAGATACGCAGTATTTT. Translated, it gives CASSVTGGVVDTQYF. Full variable domain (outside the CDR3, taken from reference TRBV5-5 and TRBJ2-3): DAGVTQSPTHLIKTRGQQVTLRCSPISGHKSVSWYQQVLGQGPQFIFQYYEKEERGRGNFPDRFSARQFPNYSSELNVNALLLGDSALYLCASSVTGGVVDTQYFGPGTRLTVL.

This clonotype was picked up many times. Being one base from a much bigger clone, this may be a read error. The rearrangement uses TRBV12-3 or TRBV12-4 and TRBJ2-7, with D possibly TRBD1 on 5 matching bases. Trimming took off 1 base at V and 1 base at J, with 5 bases between the two ends. This CDR3 has 13 amino acids. Written as DNA, the CDR3 is TGTGCCAGCAGTTTAGACAGGTCCTACGAGCAGTACTTC. Protein sequence: CASSLDRSYEQYF.

This clonotype was seen ten or more times. The CDR3 spells CASSIRENTEAFF. The CDR3 DNA reads TGTGCCAGCAGTATCCGGGAGAACACTGAAGCTTTCTTT. The chain couples TRBV6-2 or TRBV6-3 to TRBJ1-1; unclear D gene. This CDR3 has 13 amino acids. V was shortened by 5 bases and J by 1 base, with 8 bases between the two germline ends. Germline values: CDR1 MNHEY, CDR2 SVGEGT.

The table lists this clonotype with many counts. J is TRBJ1-1 and V is TRBV7-9; the D is unclear. V shed 2 bases and J shed 3 bases, with 13 bases lying between them. Per germline, CDR1 SEHNR and CDR2 FQNEAQ (reference sequence). This CDR3 has 15 amino acids. DNA for the CDR3: TGTGCCAGCAGCTTAAAGCCCGGCGGAGACACTGAAGCTTTCTTT. Its protein is CASSLKPGGDTEAFF. The entire variable domain, with the rest obtained from reference TRBV7-9 and TRBJ1-1, is as follows: DTGVSQNPRHKITKRGQNVTFRCDPISEHNRLYWYRQTLGQGPEFLTYFQNEAQLEKSRLLSDRFSAERPKGSFSTLEIQRTEQGDSAMYLCASSLKPGGDTEAFFGQGTRLTVV.

The chain uses TRBV12-3 or TRBV12-4 and TRBJ1-5, with 10 bases identical to TRBD1. The CDR3 totals 14 residues. The V and J ends lost 6 bases and 5 bases, in that order; junction bases with no gene match: 4. CDR3 protein: CASRLTGGDQPQHF. Written as DNA, the CDR3 is TGTGCCAGCAGATTGACAGGGGGCGATCAGCCCCAGCATTTT.

As to this clonotype: Possible read error: a much larger clone is one base away. V gene TRBV2 combines with J gene TRBJ2-1; no reliable D call. The V and J ends lost 4 bases and 10 bases respectively, with 11 bases between them. The CDR3 consists of 12 residues. Germline loops: CDR1 SNHLY, CDR2 FYNNEI. CDR3 sequence reads: CASSAPRLEQFF. CDR3 DNA sequence: TGTGCCAGCAGTGCACCTAGGTTGGAGCAGTTCTTC.

This clonotype was picked up many times. The chain combines TRBV2 with TRBJ1-1; tentatively, D is TRBD1 (5 bases). V dropped 2 bases and J dropped 10 bases, with 5 bases sitting between them. CDR1 SNHLY and CDR2 FYNNEI come from the germline V gene. The CDR3 is 10 amino acids. The CDR3 loop reads CASSERGAFF. The CDR3 DNA follows: TGTGCCAGCAGTGAAAGGGGAGCTTTCTTT.